Reported below is one T cell receptor beta chain. Some clones are missing from TCRdb's copy, which holds only in-frame ones; the method was immunoSEQ multiplex PCR. The profile shows 30,000 to 40,000 clones, roughly nine tenths of them singletons. This CDR3 is built from 14 residues. Trimming cost V 6 bases and J 2 bases, with 12 bases left between them. In germline, CDR1 is SGHTA, CDR2 FQGNSA. These data are taken from a study of chemoradiotherapy in HPV16-positive cancers. The sequencing used blood, collected from a patient who underwent chemoradiotherapy. The chain is built from TRBV7-2 and TRBJ2-3, with a tentative D call TRBD1 (5 bases). The receptor comes from a human donor with HPV-associated anogenital cancer. This CDR3 reads CASSLGHYTDTQYF. The DNA for the CDR3 is TGTGCCAGCAGTCTCGGACATTACACAGATACGCAGTATTTT.